The 31 T cell receptor beta chains presented below share a single source sample, sequenced in a study of cytomegalovirus exposure and HLA in healthy donors. The PCR employed 60 Vbeta primers together with 13 Jbeta primers. Generated by immunoSEQ multiplex PCR, the TCRdb table keeps only in-frame clones and is missing some. This sample yields around 150,000 clones, of which over 80% are seen a single time; roughly 1.9% belongs to the top ten. The source material was PBMCs. Source of these receptors: a human donor in good health.

The chain carries TRBV10-3 and TRBJ2-7; 8 bases line up with TRBD1. The CDR3 covers 16 residues. V lost 6 bases to trimming and J lost 0 bases; unmatched junction nucleotides: 10. CDR1 is ENHRY and CDR2 is SYGVKD in the germline V gene. The CDR3 sequence is CAISSDRGSDSYEQYF. CDR3 nucleotide sequence: TGTGCCATCAGCTCCGACAGGGGATCGGACTCCTACGAGCAGTACTTC.

The chain employs TRBV7-2 and TRBJ2-2; TRBD2 matches at 15 bases. Germline V CDR1 and CDR2: SGHTA, FQGNSA. This CDR3 spans 17 amino acids. J was trimmed by 7 bases and V by 5 bases; bases with no gene match: 8. In DNA, the CDR3 is TGTGCCAGCAGCCGAGGACTAGCGGGGGGGTGGAGCGGGGAGCTGTTTTTT. Translated: CASSRGLAGGWSGELFF.

This chain links TRBV6-5 with TRBJ1-2; possible D gene TRBD1, 5 bases. The CDR3 spans 15 residues. V was pared by 3 bases and J by 4 bases, with 15 bases between. Germline values: CDR1 MNHEY, CDR2 SVGAGI. The CDR3 DNA is TGTGCCAGCAGTTATCTCGGGACTCAGACCTATGGCTACACCTTC. It encodes CASSYLGTQTYGYTF.

The chain joins TRBV2 to TRBJ1-5, with 9 bases identical to TRBD1. Germline values: CDR1 SNHLY, CDR2 FYNNEI. The CDR3 consists of 17 residues. V lost 6 bases and J lost 0; bases outside the gene matches: 9. The CDR3 DNA is TGTGCCAGCAGCCGAAGGGGACAGGGTTATAGCAATCAGCCCCAGCATTTT. It encodes CASSRRGQGYSNQPQHF. The entire variable domain, with the rest obtained from reference TRBV2 and TRBJ1-5, is as follows: EPEVTQTPSHQVTQMGQEVILRCVPISNHLYFYWYRQILGQKVEFLVSFYNNEISEKSEIFDDQFSVERPDGSNFTLKIRSTKLEDSAMYFCASSRRGQGYSNQPQHFGDGTRLSIL.

This clone has just a few counts. The chain recombines TRBV6-1 with TRBJ2-5, with D perhaps TRBD2 (6 bases). V lost 1 base and J 7 bases, leaving 16 bases between the germline ends. This CDR3 contains 15 residues. Germline CDR1 reads MNHNS; CDR2 reads SASEGT. DNA for the CDR3: TGTGCCAGCAGTGAAGGTAATAGCGGAAGTTGGACCCAGTACTTC. It encodes CASSEGNSGSWTQYF.

The chain carries TRBV9 and TRBJ1-4; 7 positions agree with TRBD1. CDR1 and CDR2 (germline): SGDLS, YYNGEE. V lost 3 bases and J lost 2; bases outside the gene matches: 4. The length of the CDR3 is 15 residues. CDR3 coding DNA: TGTGCCAGCAGCGGACAGGGAGGCACTAATGAAAAACTGTTTTTT. Protein sequence: CASSGQGGTNEKLFF.

A remark on this clone: Its ends do not fully match the called genes, so a read error is possible. The chain combines TRBV18 with TRBJ2-3; no clear D. The CDR3 runs to 15 residues. The germline V gene encodes CDR1 KGHSH and CDR2 LQKENI. CDR3 region: CASSSPGQSTDTQYF. The CDR3 DNA follows: TGTGCCAGCTCATCACCGGGCCAGAGCACAGATACGCAGTATTTT.

The chain recombines TRBV5-6 with TRBJ2-2; the D gene is possibly TRBD2 (6 bases). V lost 0 bases, J lost 7 bases, and 7 bases lay in between. The CDR3 runs 13 residues. CDR1 and CDR2 from the germline V gene are SGHDT and YYEEEE. This chain's CDR3 is CASSLAGGGELFF. The CDR3 DNA reads as TGTGCCAGCAGCTTGGCCGGGGGCGGGGAGCTGTTTTTT.

The rearrangement joins TRBV10-2 to TRBJ1-2; D call uncertain. CDR1 and CDR2 (germline): WSHSY, SAAADI. This CDR3 has 13 residues. V was shortened by 3 bases and J by 4 bases, with 9 bases between the two germline ends. The chain's CDR3 is CASSDTAGYGYTF. The CDR3 nucleotides read TGCGCCAGCAGTGATACGGCGGGCTATGGCTACACCTTC.

This sequence joins TRBV2 and TRBJ2-7; TRBD1 might be the D (5 bases). Deletions cut 4 bases from V and 1 base from J, with 8 bases between. Germline CDR1 reads SNHLY; CDR2 reads FYNNEI. The CDR3 runs to 13 residues. The CDR3 DNA sequence: TGTGCCAGCAGTGCCCAGGGTTCCTACGAGCAGTACTTC. It specifies CASSAQGSYEQYF.

The chain has TRBV5-6 and TRBJ2-3; TRBD1 is a possible D gene (6 bases). The V gene's germline CDR1 is SGHDT and CDR2 YYEEEE. This CDR3 is built from 14 residues. V lost 3 bases, J lost 4 bases, and 12 bases lay in between. The CDR3 DNA reads as TGTGCCAGCAGCTCCCAAACAGGGTCAGATACGCAGTATTTT. This translates into CASSSQTGSDTQYF. Full variable domain (outside the CDR3, taken from reference TRBV5-6 and TRBJ2-3): DAGVTQSPTHLIKTRGQQVTLRCSPKSGHDTVSWYQQALGQGPQFIFQYYEEEERQRGNFPDRFSGHQFPNYSSELNVNALLLGDSALYLCASSSQTGSDTQYFGPGTRLTVL.

The chain employs TRBV10-2 and TRBJ2-5; D is unresolved. CDR1 WSHSY and CDR2 SAAADI come from the germline V gene. The CDR3 sequence is 13 residues long. Trimming took off 4 bases at V and 1 base at J, with 7 bases between the two ends. CDR3 DNA sequence: TGCGCCAGCAGTGTGAACAGCCAAGAGACCCAGTACTTC. It yields the protein CASSVNSQETQYF.

The chain couples TRBV5-1 to TRBJ2-1; 10 nucleotides align to TRBD1. The trim removed 0 bases at V and 9 bases at J, leaving 6 bases unmatched. CDR3 length: 15 amino acids. Germline V lookup: CDR1 SGHRS, CDR2 YFSETQ. The CDR3 sequence: CASSLGQGAVTEQFF. The DNA of the CDR3 is TGCGCCAGCAGCTTGGGACAGGGGGCAGTTACTGAGCAGTTCTTC.

The V gene is TRBV5-4, the J gene TRBJ2-3, with D unresolved. The V end was cut by 0 bases, the J end by 3 bases, with 2 bases between. This CDR3 spans 12 amino acids. Germline V gene data show CDR1 as SGHNT and CDR2 as YYREEE (reference sequence). For the CDR3, the DNA is TGTGCCAGCAGCTTGGCTACAGATACGCAGTATTTT. As protein: CASSLATDTQYF.

The chain joins TRBV6-6 to TRBJ2-7; 7 bases align to TRBD1. The CDR3 is 13 residues long. The germline V gene has CDR1 MNHNY and CDR2 SVGAGI (reference sequence). Trimming cost V 6 bases and J 3 bases; bases outside gene matches: 5. The DNA of the CDR3 is TGTGCCAGCAGATGGGACAGCCTCTACGAGCAGTACTTC. Amino acid sequence: CASRWDSLYEQYF.

The rearrangement links TRBV5-4 to TRBJ1-6; no firm D call. V lost 4 bases to trimming and J lost 7 bases, with 6 bases between them. CDR1 and CDR2 (germline): SGHNT, YYREEE (reference sequence). This CDR3 contains 12 residues. The CDR3 is CASSPLNSPLHF. In nucleotides, the CDR3 is TGTGCCAGCAGCCCTTTGAATTCACCCCTCCACTTT.

This clone came up once. The rearrangement links TRBV7-8 to TRBJ1-5; the D gene is possibly TRBD1 (5 bases). Trimming took 3 bases from V and 2 from J, leaving 11 bases between them. CDR1 SGHVS and CDR2 FQNEAQ come from the germline V gene. There are 15 residues in the CDR3. Here the CDR3 DNA reads TGTGCCAGCAGCTTTTATGGAGGGGGCAATCAGCCCCAGCATTTT. Its translation is CASSFYGGGNQPQHF.

The count of this clone is one. The chain combines TRBV6-5 with TRBJ2-7; unclear D gene. Germline CDR1 MNHEY, CDR2 SVGAGI. The V and J ends lost 5 bases and 3 bases respectively, with 11 bases between them. The CDR3 has 13 amino acids. CDR3 coding DNA: TGTGCCAGCAGTCGTCTTGGAGACTACGAGCAGTACTTC. Residues: CASSRLGDYEQYF.

V and J are TRBV18 and TRBJ1-4; D is perhaps TRBD1 (6 bases). The V end was cut by 3 bases, the J end by 6 bases, with 11 bases between. This CDR3 is built from 14 residues. The V gene's germline CDR1 is KGHSH and CDR2 LQKENI. The CDR3 reads CASSPYRDDEKLFF. CDR3 nucleotides: TGTGCCAGCTCACCTTACAGGGACGATGAAAAACTGTTTTTT.

The DNA for the CDR3 is TGTGCCAGCAGTGATTTTTCGGGACAGGGGAACTATGGCTACACCTTC. Amino acid sequence: CASSDFSGQGNYGYTF. The chain has TRBV6-1 and TRBJ1-2; TRBD1 matches 10 bases. Germline loops: CDR1 MNHNS, CDR2 SASEGT. The junction had 6 bases not matched to a gene; V was cut back by 3 bases and J by 2 bases. This CDR3 has 16 residues.

The chain recombines TRBV27 with TRBJ2-2, with a weak D call TRBD1 (6 bases). From germline, CDR1 is MNHEY and CDR2 SMNVEV (reference sequence). The CDR3 length is 16 residues. Deletions cut 7 bases from V and 5 bases from J, with 20 bases between. This chain's CDR3 is CASTQPGRGDTGELFF. CDR3 coding DNA: TGTGCCAGCACCCAACCGGGCAGGGGTGATACCGGGGAGCTGTTTTTT.

V and J are TRBV9 and TRBJ1-1; 9 nucleotides match TRBD1. Per germline, CDR1 SGDLS and CDR2 YYNGEE. V lost 4 bases and J lost 4; bases outside the gene matches: 5. This CDR3 contains 14 residues. The CDR3 loop is CASSPPDRGTEAFF. The CDR3 nucleotides are TGTGCCAGCAGCCCTCCGGACAGGGGCACTGAAGCTTTCTTT.

The V call is TRBV4-3, the J call TRBJ1-4; 10 bases align to TRBD1. In germline, CDR1 is LGHNA, CDR2 YSLEER. The junction had 4 bases not matched to a gene; V was cut back by 0 bases and J by 6 bases. The CDR3 sequence is 16 residues long. CDR3 bases: TGCGCCAGCAGCCAAGAGGGACAGGGGCTAGATGAAAAACTGTTTTTT. It is translated as CASSQEGQGLDEKLFF.

This clone has just a few counts. The chain recombines TRBV4-1 with TRBJ2-7; D is possibly TRBD1 (6 bases). V was trimmed by 0 bases and J by 1 base, leaving 19 bases between them. This CDR3 region has 18 residues. The germline V gene has CDR1 MGHRA and CDR2 YSYEKL. CDR3 sequence: CASSQDPVTGTKSYEQYF. The DNA for the CDR3 is TGCGCCAGCAGCCAAGACCCAGTGACAGGCACTAAATCCTACGAGCAGTACTTC.

V usage is TRBV5-8 and J usage is TRBJ2-1, with D possibly being TRBD1 (5 bases). Between the trimmed V and J ends, which lost 1 base and 1 base, there was a span of 6 bases. This CDR3 comprises 14 residues. From germline, CDR1 is SGHTS and CDR2 YDEGEE. The CDR3 here is CASSLTGSYNEQFF. DNA for the CDR3: TGTGCCAGCAGCTTGACAGGATCCTACAATGAGCAGTTCTTC. Looking up the rest from reference TRBV5-8 and TRBJ2-1 gives the full variable domain: EAGVTQSPTHLIKTRGQQATLRCSPISGHTSVYWYQQALGLGLQFLLWYDEGEERNRGNFPPRFSGRQFPNYSSELNVNALELEDSALYLCASSLTGSYNEQFFGPGTRLTVL.

V gene TRBV15 combines with J gene TRBJ1-2; no reliable D call. The CDR3 spans 14 residues. V was cut by 6 bases and J by 8 bases, with 19 bases left in between. Looked up from germline, CDR1 is LNHNV and CDR2 is YYDKDF (reference sequence). CDR3 sequence reads: CATRGYGSSGGYTF. The CDR3 nucleotides read TGTGCCACCAGAGGTTATGGCTCTAGTGGAGGCTACACCTTC.

V gene TRBV21-1 combines with J gene TRBJ2-7; the table's D call, TRBD2, has no DNA check behind it. TRBV21-1 is assigned pseudogene status. The CDR3 is made up of 11 amino acids. CDR3 bases: TGTGCCAGCAGCAAAGCGGGGGGTAAGTACTTC. Its protein is CASSKAGGKYF.

This sequence joins TRBV4-1 and TRBJ2-1; TRBD2 might be the D (6 bases). V lost 3 bases and J 10 bases, leaving 10 bases between the germline ends. Germline assignment: CDR1 MGHRA and CDR2 YSYEKL. This CDR3 has 12 amino acids. The CDR3 region is CASSQEGPEQFF. The DNA for the CDR3 is TGCGCCAGCAGCCAGGAGGGTCCAGAGCAGTTCTTC.

V usage is TRBV19 and J usage is TRBJ2-7; D unclear. Germline CDR1 reads LNHDA; CDR2 reads SQIVND (reference sequence). Trimming stripped 0 bases from V and 4 bases from J, with 7 bases between. The CDR3 length is 13 residues. This chain's CDR3 is CASSIEARYEQYF. The CDR3 bases are TGTGCCAGTAGTATAGAGGCCAGATACGAGCAGTACTTC.

The chain uses TRBV18 and TRBJ1-3; 11 positions agree with TRBD1. Looked up from germline, CDR1 is KGHSH and CDR2 is LQKENI. Unmatched junction bases numbered 4, after V lost 3 bases and J lost 0 bases. The CDR3 length is 17 residues. As DNA, the CDR3 is TGTGCCAGCTCACCGTTGGGACAGGGGGACTCTGGAAACACCATATATTTT. Translation gives CASSPLGQGDSGNTIYF.

About this clone: This is likely a read error, given that the CDR3 carries no conserved phenylalanine or tryptophan at its end. The limits of the CDR3 on the DNA are not certain, so only TCRdb's listed CDR3 is given. The J gene is TRBJ1-1, the V gene TRBV2; the DNA was not used to check the table's D call, TRBD1. The CDR3 is made up of 9 amino acids, end residues included. CDR1 SNHLY and CDR2 FYNNEI come from the germline V gene. The CDR3 region is CASSEGQIM.